This is a list of T cell receptor beta chains from one sample in a study of blood T cell repertoires in COVID-19. Data came from immunoSEQ multiplex PCR; TCRdb stores just in-frame clones and leaves some out. Of some 38,000 clones listed, 75% to 85% are singletons. Specimen: peripheral blood. These receptors all come from a woman in her 70s with acute or convalescent COVID-19. CDR3s include the opening cysteine and the closing phenylalanine or tryptophan. The D gene is left open where the match is weak. A row's size may be missing; if present it is once, few, many or a size class.

D gene | J gene | V gene | clone size | CDR3 DNA | CDR3 protein
TRBD1 | TRBJ2-1 | TRBV2 | NA | TGTGCCAGCAGTGAAAACAGGGGGCGCAGCGATGAGCAGTTCTTC | CASSENRGRSDEQFF
NA | TRBJ2-7 | TRBV6-5 | NA | TGTGCCAGCAGTTACTCGGACATTCGCGAGCAGTACTTC | CASSYSDIREQYF
TRBD2 | TRBJ2-3 | TRBV13 | NA | TGTGCCAGCAGCCGCGGACTAGCGGGGTTCACAGATACGCAGTATTTT | CASSRGLAGFTDTQYF
TRBD1 | TRBJ2-7 | TRBV23-1 | NA | TGCGCCAGCAGTCAACGGGACAGGGGTGACTACGAGCAGTACTTC | CASSQRDRGDYEQYF
TRBD1 | TRBJ2-5 | TRBV6-5 | NA | TGTGCCAGCAGTTACTCGAGCCCCGGCAGGGGGGAGACCCAGTACTTC | CASSYSSPGRGETQYF
TRBD2 | TRBJ2-1 | TRBV20-1 | NA | TGCAGTGCTAGTGATTCTTCTGGCGGGAGAATCTACAATGAGCAGTTCTTC | CSASDSSGGRIYNEQFF
TRBD2 | TRBJ2-1 | TRBV18 | NA | TGTGCCAGCTCACCTCTGGGACTAGCGATTAGGAATGAGCAGTTCTTC | CASSPLGLAIRNEQFF
TRBD1 | TRBJ2-1 | TRBV7-9 | NA | TGTGCCAGCAGCAACCTGGGACAGCCAAATAACTACAATGAGCAGTTCTTC | CASSNLGQPNNYNEQFF
NA | TRBJ2-7 | TRBV6-6 | NA | TGTGCCAGCAGCCGCAATTCAGCGGGCGAGCAGTACTTC | CASSRNSAGEQYF
NA | TRBJ2-7 | TRBV5-4 | NA | TGTGCCAGCAGCTTGTATCAGAACTACGAGCAGTACTTC | CASSLYQNYEQYF
NA | TRBJ2-2 | TRBV5-1 | NA | TGCGCCAGCAGCCCGGACAGTAGCACCGGGGAGCTGTTTTTT | CASSPDSSTGELFF
TRBD1 | TRBJ1-6 | TRBV27 | NA | TGTGCCAGCAGCGGACAGGGGGCCTCTCCCCTCCACTTT | CASSGQGASPLHF
TRBD1 | TRBJ2-2 | TRBV18 | NA | TGTGCCAGCTCACCACCGGGACAGGGTGACACCGGGGAGCTGTTTTTT | CASSPPGQGDTGELFF
TRBD1 | TRBJ1-2 | TRBV6-1 | NA | TGTGCCAGCAGTGAAGTTTCCGGGACAGGGCACTACACCTTC | CASSEVSGTGHYTF
NA | TRBJ1-2 | TRBV29-1 | few | TGCAGCGTGGCCTGGGGCAGCGGGGGCTACACCTTC | CSVAWGSGGYTF
TRBD2 | TRBJ2-1 | TRBV4-1 | NA | TGCGCCAGCAGCCCAAGACTAGCGGGGGGGTCCTACAATGAGCAGTTCTTC | CASSPRLAGGSYNEQFF
NA | TRBJ2-7 | TRBV6-5 | NA | TGTGCCAGCAGTCCAACTAGTGGCGAGCAGTACTTC | CASSPTSGEQYF
TRBD2 | TRBJ2-3 | TRBV29-1 | few | TGCAGCGTTCTTAGCGGGGGCACAGATACGCAGTATTTT | CSVLSGGTDTQYF
NA | TRBJ2-7 | TRBV7-2 | once | TGTGCCAGCAGCTTAGAGAGGCGAATCCGGGTCGGCTCCTACGAGCAGTACTTC | CASSLERRIRVGSYEQYF
TRBD2 | TRBJ2-1 | TRBV11-2 | NA | TGTGCCAGCAGCTCCCCTGGGGGGGGAGGGAGGCTACGGGAGCAGTTCTTC | CASSSPGGGGRLREQFF
TRBD1 | TRBJ2-7 | TRBV28 | NA | TGTGCCAGCAGATTACCGGGACAGTACTCCTACGAGCAGTACTTC | CASRLPGQYSYEQYF
NA | TRBJ2-1 | TRBV7-2 | NA | TGTGCCAGCAGTATAGACACAAGCTCCTACAATGAGCAGTTCTTC | CASSIDTSSYNEQFF
NA | TRBJ1-1 | TRBV2 | NA | TGTGCCAGCAGTGAAGCGCCGGTTAAGGGGGGGAGTAATTTCTTT | CASSEAPVKGGSNFF
NA | TRBJ1-5 | TRBV4-1 | NA | TGCGCCAGCAGCCATGCAGGGGCGCTCAATCAGCCCCAGCATTTT | CASSHAGALNQPQHF
NA | TRBJ2-2 | TRBV7-8 | once | TGTGCCAGCAGCGCATACAGGGTGCCTAACACCGGGGAGCTGTTTTTT | CASSAYRVPNTGELFF
TRBD2 | TRBJ2-7 | TRBV5-4 | NA | TGTGCCAGCAGCCCCGGACTAGCGGGAGCTCCCTCCTACGAGCAGTACTTC | CASSPGLAGAPSYEQYF